These 29 T cell receptor beta chains were sequenced from one sample in a study of blood T cell repertoires in COVID-19. Generated by immunoSEQ multiplex PCR, the TCRdb table keeps only in-frame clones and is missing some. The table includes around 70,000 clones, roughly 80% detected once. The sequenced material came from peripheral blood. The origin of the receptors is a man aged 65 to 79 who had recovered from COVID-19.

The V call is TRBV24-1, the J call TRBJ2-5; no reliable D call. CDR1 KGHDR and CDR2 SFDVKD come from the germline V gene. The CDR3 sequence is 13 residues long. V was clipped by 3 bases and J by 2 bases, with 6 bases between them. CDR3 sequence: CATSDGPQETQYF. CDR3 coding DNA: TGTGCCACCAGTGATGGCCCACAAGAGACCCAGTACTTC.

The chain has TRBV28 and TRBJ1-3, with unresolved D. This CDR3 has 15 residues. CDR1 and CDR2 from the germline V gene are MDHEN and SYDVKM. Trimming shortened V by 8 bases and J by 0 bases, and 14 bases separated the two germline ends. CDR3 nucleotides: TGTGCCAGCGCGTTGCCTCGGGACTCTGGAAACACCATATATTTT. This codes for CASALPRDSGNTIYF.

V usage is TRBV15 and J usage is TRBJ1-5, with no clear D. Trimming cost V 8 bases and J 0 bases, with 8 bases left between them. CDR1 and CDR2 (germline): LNHNV, YYDKDF (reference sequence). The CDR3 has 13 amino acids. The CDR3 DNA sequence: TGTGCCACCTCAACCTATAGCAATCAGCCCCAGCATTTT. Protein product: CATSTYSNQPQHF. The whole variable domain, filled in from reference TRBV15 and TRBJ1-5, reads DAMVIQNPRYQVTQFGKPVTLSCSQTLNHNVMYWYQQKSSQAPKLLFHYYDKDFNNEADTPDNFQSRRPNTSFCFLDIRSPGLGDTAMYLCATSTYSNQPQHFGDGTRLSIL.

This clone came up a few times. The J gene is TRBJ2-7, the V gene TRBV6-6; 7 nucleotides match TRBD1. The germline gives CDR1 MNHNY, CDR2 SVGAGI (reference sequence). The CDR3 has 15 amino acids. J lost 2 bases, V lost 6 bases, and 10 bases had no gene match. CDR3 in amino acids: CASSNTQGTAYEQYF. The CDR3 DNA follows: TGTGCCAGCAGCAACACCCAGGGGACAGCCTACGAGCAGTACTTC.

The count of this clone is one. The V call is TRBV30, the J call TRBJ2-3, with D possibly matching TRBD1 (5 bases). The CDR3 sequence is 13 residues long. Germline CDR1 GTSNPN, CDR2 SVGIG (reference sequence). Between the trimmed V and J ends, which lost 0 bases and 4 bases, there was a span of 8 bases. This CDR3 is CAWSVATADTQYF. CDR3 in DNA: TGTGCCTGGAGTGTAGCGACAGCAGATACGCAGTATTTT.

The gene calls are TRBV19 and TRBJ1-5, with 8 positions matching TRBD1. The CDR3 runs 15 residues. The germline gives CDR1 LNHDA, CDR2 SQIVND (reference sequence). With V trimmed by 2 bases and J by 4 bases, 4 bases remained unmatched. The CDR3 region has the DNA TGTGCCAGTAGTATAATCAGGGGGCTAAATCAGCCCCAGCATTTT. Protein: CASSIIRGLNQPQHF.

V is TRBV4-1 and J is TRBJ1-5, with 7 bases matching TRBD1. In germline, CDR1 is MGHRA, CDR2 YSYEKL. The CDR3 is 16 residues long. The V gene end was trimmed by 4 bases and the J gene end by 2 bases; junction bases not matched to a gene: 8. The CDR3 here is CASSPQTGMGNQPQHF. CDR3 DNA: TGCGCCAGCAGCCCCCAGACAGGGATGGGCAATCAGCCCCAGCATTTT.

In regard to this clone: One end of the junction fails to match germline, which may point to a read error. The rearrangement uses TRBV4-1 and TRBJ1-6; 9 positions match TRBD1. The CDR3 covers 18 residues. CDR1 and CDR2 (germline): MGHRA, YSYEKL. Here the CDR3 DNA reads TGCGCCAGCAGCGAAGAAACAGGGGGCGCATTAGGAAATTCACCCCTCCACTTT. Its protein is CASSEETGGALGNSPLHF.

The chain joins TRBV5-4 to TRBJ1-1; 10 bases match TRBD1. This CDR3 is 14 amino acids long. CDR1 is SGHNT and CDR2 is YYREEE in the germline V gene (reference sequence). The trim removed 4 bases at V and 4 bases at J, leaving 4 bases unmatched. This CDR3 is CASSNRDRGTEAFF. The CDR3 region has the DNA TGTGCCAGCAGCAACCGGGACAGGGGCACTGAAGCTTTCTTT.

This chain uses TRBV18 with TRBJ2-2; perhaps TRBD1 as D (6 bases). V lost 4 bases and J 6 bases, leaving 18 bases between the germline ends. The germline V gene has CDR1 KGHSH and CDR2 LQKENI. This CDR3 spans 16 amino acids. CDR3 DNA: TGTGCCAGCTCACGACCGACAAATCAGGGGCCCGGGGAGCTGTTTTTT. Its translation is CASSRPTNQGPGELFF.

The chain links TRBV4-1 to TRBJ2-6; no reliable D call. The length of the CDR3 is 15 residues. Germline V lookup: CDR1 MGHRA, CDR2 YSYEKL. The germline V and J ends were trimmed by 4 bases and 0 bases, with 7 bases remaining between them. CDR3 in DNA: TGCGCCAGCAGCCCCGGTCACTCTGGGGCCAACGTCCTGACTTTC. Residues: CASSPGHSGANVLTF.

The chain recombines TRBV4-1 with TRBJ1-2, with 8 bases that match TRBD1. Germline CDR1 MGHRA, CDR2 YSYEKL. Trimming cost V 1 base and J 7 bases; bases outside gene matches: 5. This CDR3 spans 14 amino acids. CDR3 region: CASSQGTGRSGYTF. The DNA of the CDR3 is TGCGCCAGCAGCCAAGGGACAGGGAGAAGTGGCTACACCTTC.

This chain joins TRBV7-8 and TRBJ2-1; 7 bases match TRBD2. V was clipped by 2 bases and J by 3 bases; unmatched bases: 4. Germline V lookup: CDR1 SGHVS, CDR2 FQNEAQ. The CDR3 runs to 15 residues. This CDR3 is CASSLPRGVYNEQFF. The CDR3 DNA reads TGTGCCAGCAGCTTACCTCGGGGGGTCTACAATGAGCAGTTCTTC.

The chain uses TRBV28 and TRBJ2-3; 7 bases agree with TRBD2. After removal of 8 bases from V and 0 bases from J, the junction contained 11 bases not matched to a gene. CDR1 and CDR2 from the germline V gene are MDHEN and SYDVKM. The CDR3 totals 16 residues. The DNA of the CDR3 is TGTGCCAGCCGCGGGAGCCAACGGGCTAGCACAGATACGCAGTATTTT. Translated, it gives CASRGSQRASTDTQYF.

This chain uses TRBV6-5 with TRBJ1-4; 8 bases match TRBD1. V lost 6 bases, J lost 6 bases, and 6 bases stayed unmatched. Germline assignment: CDR1 MNHEY and CDR2 SVGAGI. The length of the CDR3 is 14 residues. For the CDR3, the DNA is TGTGCCAGCAGGTCAGGGGGCGATGATGAAAAACTGTTTTTT. As protein: CASRSGGDDEKLFF.

This chain uses TRBV5-1 with TRBJ1-4, with 7 positions matching TRBD1. The ends lost 4 bases at V and 2 bases at J; junction bases unmatched: 5. The CDR3 is 15 amino acids. Looked up from germline, CDR1 is SGHRS and CDR2 is YFSETQ. CDR3 DNA sequence: TGCGCCAGCAGCATATTGACAGGGACTAATGAAAAACTGTTTTTT. Its protein product is CASSILTGTNEKLFF. Variable domain in full (rest from reference TRBV5-1 and TRBJ1-4): KAGVTQTPRYLIKTRGQQVTLSCSPISGHRSVSWYQQTPGQGLQFLFEYFSETQRNKGNFPGRFSGRQFSNSRSEMNVSTLELGDSALYLCASSILTGTNEKLFFGSGTQLSVL.

Written as DNA, the CDR3 is TGCGCCAGCAGTGATCGGGGGGACAGGGCTGGGGAGCTGTTTTTT. This encodes CASSDRGDRAGELFF. The chain uses TRBV10-1 and TRBJ2-2, with 9 bases lining up with TRBD1. The CDR3 loop spans 15 amino acids. Unmatched junction bases numbered 7, after V lost 3 bases and J lost 8 bases. Germline CDR1 WNHNN, CDR2 SYGVQD (reference sequence).

The rearrangement joins TRBV27 to TRBJ1-1; TRBD1 aligns across 8 bases. The CDR3 is made up of 15 amino acids. From germline, CDR1 is MNHEY and CDR2 SMNVEV (reference sequence). V shed 5 bases and J 10 bases; nucleotides not matched to a gene: 15. DNA for the CDR3: TGTGCCAGCAGTCGGATAACACAGGGGGGAAGGGGAGCTTTCTTT. This encodes CASSRITQGGRGAFF.

This rearrangement joins TRBV18 to TRBJ2-2, with D possibly being TRBD2 (6 bases). The germline V gene encodes CDR1 KGHSH and CDR2 LQKENI. The V end was cut by 3 bases, the J end by 1 base, with 12 bases between. CDR3 length equals 16 residues. The CDR3: CASSPPTGGNTGELFF. The CDR3 DNA sequence: TGTGCCAGCTCACCCCCGACCGGGGGGAACACCGGGGAGCTGTTTTTT.

This clone was picked up a small number of times. V and J are TRBV28 and TRBJ1-3; tentatively, D is TRBD1 (5 bases). This CDR3 is 15 amino acids long. Per germline, CDR1 MDHEN and CDR2 SYDVKM. V was trimmed by 3 bases and J by 1 base, leaving 10 bases between them. Here the CDR3 DNA reads TGTGCCAGCAGTTTTACTCAGGGTTCTGGAAACACCATATATTTT. It codes for CASSFTQGSGNTIYF.

The chain carries TRBV7-8 and TRBJ1-1; D gene ambiguous. V lost 2 bases and J 2 bases, leaving 9 bases between the germline ends. CDR3 length: 14 residues. CDR1 and CDR2 (germline): SGHVS, FQNEAQ. CDR3 nucleotide sequence: TGTGCCAGCAGCTTAAGCCTATATAACACTGAAGCTTTCTTT. The encoded protein is CASSLSLYNTEAFF.

Only one count was recorded for this clone. V usage is TRBV3-1 (or the pseudogene TRBV3-2) and J usage is TRBJ1-1; weak D call: TRBD1 (6 bases). The CDR3 is 16 amino acids. Trimming removed 0 bases from V and 5 bases from J, with 16 bases in between. Germline values: CDR1 LGHDT, CDR2 YNNKEL (reference sequence). For the CDR3, the DNA is TGTGCCAGCAGCCAAGATCGCGGGGGCAGAGTAACTGAAGCTTTCTTT. Residues: CASSQDRGGRVTEAFF.

In DNA, the CDR3 is TGTGCCAGCAGCTTGCTTAGCGGGGGCGGGGGTACGCAGTATTTT. This encodes CASSLLSGGGGTQYF. V and J are TRBV5-8 and TRBJ2-3; 9 bases agree with TRBD2. The V gene end was trimmed by 1 base and the J gene end by 8 bases; junction bases not matched to a gene: 8. This CDR3 comprises 15 residues. Per germline, CDR1 SGHTS and CDR2 YDEGEE.

This clone occurred a few times. V is TRBV5-4 and J is TRBJ2-2; 8 bases line up with TRBD1. Per the germline V gene, CDR1 is SGHNT and CDR2 is YYREEE (reference sequence). This CDR3 has 16 residues. V lost 2 bases to trimming and J lost 3 bases; unmatched junction nucleotides: 6. The CDR3 here is CASSLQGVTDTGELFF. As DNA, the CDR3 is TGTGCCAGCAGCTTACAGGGGGTTACGGACACCGGGGAGCTGTTTTTT.

This chain joins TRBV7-2 and TRBJ1-1, with 10 bases matching TRBD1. In germline, CDR1 is SGHTA, CDR2 FQGNSA. The CDR3 sequence is 14 residues long. Unmatched junction bases numbered 6, after V lost 5 bases and J lost 6 bases. For the CDR3, the DNA is TGTGCCAGCAGCCCGGGACAGGGGCGACCTGAAGCTTTCTTT. Translating it yields CASSPGQGRPEAFF.

This clone was recorded only once. This chain uses TRBV11-2 with TRBJ2-5; 11 bases are a match to TRBD2. The V segment lost 4 bases and the J segment 4 bases; nucleotides outside the gene matches: 5. Germline values: CDR1 SGHAT, CDR2 FQNNGV. The CDR3 covers 15 residues. This chain's CDR3 is CASSSGLAGAETQYF. The CDR3, as DNA: TGTGCCAGCAGCTCCGGACTAGCGGGTGCAGAGACCCAGTACTTC.

V is TRBV19 and J is TRBJ1-6, with 9 nucleotides matching TRBD1. This CDR3 region has 13 residues. V gave up 9 bases and J gave up 12 bases; unmatched junction bases: 9. Germline-derived CDR1 and CDR2 are LNHDA and SQIVND (reference sequence). The DNA for the CDR3 is TGTGCCAGCGAGACAGGGGGGGGTGGACCCCTCCACTTT. Amino acid sequence: CASETGGGGPLHF.

The rearrangement joins TRBV29-1 to TRBJ2-7, with a possible D match to TRBD2 (6 bases). The CDR3 has 14 residues. Germline V gives CDR1 SQVTM, CDR2 ANQGSEA. The V gene lost 4 bases and the J gene lost 2 bases, with 15 bases spanning the gap. The chain's CDR3 is CSVGWREVPYEQYF. CDR3 bases: TGCAGCGTTGGATGGAGGGAGGTGCCCTACGAGCAGTACTTC.

This chain joins TRBV7-2 and TRBJ2-6; D remains ambiguous. The CDR3 covers 15 residues. Germline CDR1 SGHTA, CDR2 FQGNSA. Between the trimmed V and J ends, which lost 1 base and 3 bases, there was a span of 7 bases. DNA for the CDR3: TGTGCCAGCAGCTTAGTTAGTGGTGGGGCCAACGTCCTGACTTTC. It encodes CASSLVSGGANVLTF.